The present T cell receptor beta chain was sequenced within a study of beta chain features in type 1 diabetes. General study findings and limits: Patients with Type 1 diabetes showed moderately but significantly shorter TCRB CDR3s in all four CD4+ subsets. The question of HLA type influencing TCRB rearrangement was one that remained unresolved here.

Investigators reverse transcribed all isolated RNA, so they sequenced expressed TCRB transcripts. About 3.57 million reads per sample were averaged for naive, central memory and regulatory samples. TCRdb's copy holds only in-frame clones and misses some; the assay was immunoSEQ multiplex PCR. The table records about 5,700 clones, about four fifths of them present only once. Trimming took 5 bases from V and 4 from J, leaving 12 bases between them. From germline, CDR1 is GTSNPN and CDR2 SVGIG (reference sequence). This CDR3 contains 13 residues. About this clone: Its antigen is currently unknown.

Sequenced sample: Tregs from blood. This TCR derives from a man aged 18 to 30 in good health. The chain has TRBV30 and TRBJ1-5; D may be TRBD1 (5 bases). In DNA form, the CDR3 reads TGTGCCTGGGGAGACAGTCCAAATCAGCCCCAGCATTTT. Translated: CAWGDSPNQPQHF.